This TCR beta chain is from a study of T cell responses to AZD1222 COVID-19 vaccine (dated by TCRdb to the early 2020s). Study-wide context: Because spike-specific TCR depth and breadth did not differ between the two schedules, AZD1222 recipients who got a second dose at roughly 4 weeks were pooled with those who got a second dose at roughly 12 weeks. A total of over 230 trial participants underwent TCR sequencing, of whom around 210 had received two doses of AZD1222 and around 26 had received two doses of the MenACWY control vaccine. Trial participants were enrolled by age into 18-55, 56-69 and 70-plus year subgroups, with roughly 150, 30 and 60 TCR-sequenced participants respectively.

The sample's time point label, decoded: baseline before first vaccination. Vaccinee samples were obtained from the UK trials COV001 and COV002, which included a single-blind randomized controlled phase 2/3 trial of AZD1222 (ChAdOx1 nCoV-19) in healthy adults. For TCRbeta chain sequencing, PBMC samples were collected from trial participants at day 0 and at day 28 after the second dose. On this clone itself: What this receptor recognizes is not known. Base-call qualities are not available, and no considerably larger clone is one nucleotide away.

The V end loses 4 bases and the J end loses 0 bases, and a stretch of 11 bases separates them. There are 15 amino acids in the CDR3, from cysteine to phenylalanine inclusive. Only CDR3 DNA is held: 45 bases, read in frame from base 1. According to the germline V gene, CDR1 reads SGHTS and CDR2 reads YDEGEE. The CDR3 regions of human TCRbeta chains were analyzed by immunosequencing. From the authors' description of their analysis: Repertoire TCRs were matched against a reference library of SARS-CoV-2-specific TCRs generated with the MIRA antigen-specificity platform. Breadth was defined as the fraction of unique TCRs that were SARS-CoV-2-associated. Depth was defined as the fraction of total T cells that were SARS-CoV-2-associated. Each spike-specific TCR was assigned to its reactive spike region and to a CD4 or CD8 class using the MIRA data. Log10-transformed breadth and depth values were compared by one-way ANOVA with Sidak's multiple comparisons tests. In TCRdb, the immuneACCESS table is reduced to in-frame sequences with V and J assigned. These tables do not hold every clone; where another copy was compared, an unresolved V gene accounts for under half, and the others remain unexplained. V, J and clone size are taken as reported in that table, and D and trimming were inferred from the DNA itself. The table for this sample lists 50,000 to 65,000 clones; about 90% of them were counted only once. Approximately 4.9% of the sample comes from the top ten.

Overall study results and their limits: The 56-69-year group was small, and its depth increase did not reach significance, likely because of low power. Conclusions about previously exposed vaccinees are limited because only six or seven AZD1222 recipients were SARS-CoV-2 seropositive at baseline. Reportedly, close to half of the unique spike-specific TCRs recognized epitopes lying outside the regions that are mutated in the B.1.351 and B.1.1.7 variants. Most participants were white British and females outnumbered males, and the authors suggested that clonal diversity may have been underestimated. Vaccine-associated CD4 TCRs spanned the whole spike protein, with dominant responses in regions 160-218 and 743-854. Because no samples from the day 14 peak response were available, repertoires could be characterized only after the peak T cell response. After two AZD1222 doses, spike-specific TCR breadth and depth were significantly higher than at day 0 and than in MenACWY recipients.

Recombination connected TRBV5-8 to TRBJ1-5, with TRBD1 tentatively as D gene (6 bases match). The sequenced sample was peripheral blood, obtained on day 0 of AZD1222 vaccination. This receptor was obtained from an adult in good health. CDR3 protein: CASSTTGLSNQPQHF. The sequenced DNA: TGTGCCAGCAGCACAACAGGGCTTAGCAATCAGCCCCAGCATTTT.